This T cell receptor (beta chain) came from a study of blood T cell repertoires in COVID-19. Libraries were prepared by immunoSEQ multiplex PCR; TCRdb keeps only in-frame clonotypes and omits some of them. This table holds approximately 240,000 clones, 85% to 95% found once. This clone has just one count. The receptor was derived from a young woman who had recovered from COVID-19. The source material was PBMCs or T cells enriched from blood (not recorded which).

The DNA of the CDR3 is TGTGCCAGCAGCCGCGACAGACTTAGCTCCTACAATGAGCAGTTCTTC. Translating gives CASSRDRLSSYNEQFF. This chain uses TRBV2 with TRBJ2-1, with D perhaps matching TRBD1 (5 bases). Between the trimmed V and J ends, which lost 6 bases and 0 bases, there was a span of 15 bases. Germline-derived CDR1 and CDR2 are SNHLY and FYNNEI. This CDR3 comprises 16 residues. Complete variable domain (other parts from reference TRBV2 and TRBJ2-1): EPEVTQTPSHQVTQMGQEVILRCVPISNHLYFYWYRQILGQKVEFLVSFYNNEISEKSEIFDDQFSVERPDGSNFTLKIRSTKLEDSAMYFCASSRDRLSSYNEQFFGPGTRLTVL.